This T cell receptor beta chain appears in the sequencing data of a study of shared T cell receptors in the human thymus. Assay: immunoSEQ multiplex PCR; the TCRdb copy retains only in-frame clones and omits some. The sample carries roughly 710,000 clones, 80% to 90% recorded once. The CDR3 extends over 19 amino acids. The ends lost 2 bases at V and 0 bases at J; junction bases unmatched: 12. Looked up from germline, CDR1 is LGHNA and CDR2 is YSLEER. The sample was also linked to a second study, of human thymus T cells. That work states: The sample donors, healthy Finnish infants, were having corrective surgery for congenital heart defects. Thymic samples were excised during corrective heart operations. What appeared biased in thymic and blood repertoires was the usage of V and J genes. Overlap was high between thymic repertoires from unrelated individuals, as reported in related research.

This sequence was found in a girl in the first two years of life with a congenital heart defect. The V and J genes are TRBV4-3 and TRBJ2-2, with 7 bases matching TRBD2. Sequencing used thymocytes. CDR3 bases: TGCGCCAGCAGCCAACCCTCGATCTCGACTAGCTCGAACACCGGGGAGCTGTTTTTT. It codes for CASSQPSISTSSNTGELFF.